These 24 T cell receptor beta chains originate from one sample sequenced in a study of blood T cell repertoires in COVID-19. Measured with immunoSEQ multiplex PCR; TCRdb has only the in-frame clones, and not every one. Among under 200,000 clones listed, 86% were seen once. Sequences were obtained from peripheral blood. Source of these receptors: a man aged 65 to 85 with acute or convalescent COVID-19.

This clone was recorded only once. The V gene is TRBV6-1, the J gene TRBJ1-1; D call uncertain. The germline CDR1 and CDR2 sequences are MNHNS and SASEGT. V was shortened by 3 bases and J by 3 bases, with 2 bases between the two germline ends. The CDR3 has 11 residues. CDR3 nucleotides: TGTGCCAGCAGTGACTACACTGAAGCTTTCTTT. Its protein product is CASSDYTEAFF.

This rearrangement joins TRBV2 to TRBJ1-1; 8 bases fit TRBD1. The V and J ends lost 5 bases and 4 bases, in that order; junction bases with no gene match: 3. Germline V gene data show CDR1 as SNHLY and CDR2 as FYNNEI. The CDR3 is 13 residues long. The chain's CDR3 is CASSYDRGTEAFF. The CDR3 region has the DNA TGTGCCAGCAGTTACGACAGGGGCACTGAAGCTTTCTTT.

The V call is TRBV15, the J call TRBJ1-5; D gene unclear. The length of the CDR3 is 12 residues. The V end lost 1 base, the J end lost 9 bases, and 7 bases lay between the germline ends. CDR1 LNHNV and CDR2 YYDKDF come from the germline V gene (reference sequence). CDR3 amino acids: CATSRGDRPQHF. In nucleotides, the CDR3 is TGTGCCACCAGCAGAGGAGATCGGCCCCAGCATTTT.

This clone appeared a single time. CDR3 in DNA: TGCAGCGTTGAATCCCGACAGCACAATGAGCAGTTCTTC. It is translated as CSVESRQHNEQFF. This chain joins TRBV29-1 and TRBJ2-1; TRBD1 is a possible D gene (5 bases). The germline V gene encodes CDR1 SQVTM and CDR2 ANQGSEA. Trimming took off 2 bases at V and 5 bases at J, with 10 bases between the two ends. This CDR3 region has 13 residues.

The rearrangement links TRBV5-1 to TRBJ2-5; D perhaps matches TRBD1 (6 bases). The germline V gene has CDR1 SGHRS and CDR2 YFSETQ. The V end lost 0 bases, the J end lost 4 bases, and 10 bases lay between the germline ends. The CDR3 length is 14 residues. CDR3 nucleotides: TGCGCCAGCAGCTTGGTTATCAGGGGAGAGACCCAGTACTTC. It codes for CASSLVIRGETQYF.

The chain joins TRBV6-5 to TRBJ2-7; TRBD2 agrees at 7 bases. The CDR3 sequence is 15 residues long. The germline V gene has CDR1 MNHEY and CDR2 SVGAGI. Trimming at V came to 1 base and at J to 2 bases, leaving 5 bases not matched to a gene. The CDR3 sequence: CASSYFGTIAYEQYF. The CDR3 coding sequence is TGTGCCAGCAGTTACTTCGGGACTATAGCCTACGAGCAGTACTTC.

The chain carries TRBV28 and TRBJ2-1; D possibly corresponds to TRBD1 (5 bases). CDR1 is MDHEN, CDR2 SYDVKM, per germline. V was trimmed by 6 bases and J by 8 bases, leaving 11 bases between them. The CDR3 spans 12 residues. CDR3 sequence reads: CASRNQGYEQFF. CDR3 DNA: TGTGCCAGCAGAAATCAGGGATATGAGCAGTTCTTC.

The chain has TRBV19 and TRBJ2-3, with TRBD2 matching 7 bases. The CDR3 contains 17 residues. The J segment lost 7 bases and the V segment lost 4 bases, leaving 17 bases of the junction unmatched. The germline V gene encodes CDR1 LNHDA and CDR2 SQIVND (reference sequence). The chain's CDR3 is CASSKRDYQIPDYTQYF. In nucleotides, the CDR3 is TGTGCCAGTAGTAAGCGGGACTACCAGATACCAGATTATACGCAGTATTTT.

This chain uses TRBV9 with TRBJ1-2; TRBD1 might be the D (5 bases). In germline, CDR1 is SGDLS, CDR2 YYNGEE. V shed 4 bases and J shed 4 bases, with 20 bases lying between them. The CDR3 contains 16 residues. This chain's CDR3 is CASSPHRGFLSYGYTF. CDR3 DNA sequence: TGTGCCAGCAGCCCTCACCGGGGGTTTCTTAGCTATGGCTACACCTTC. The full variable domain, completed using reference TRBV9 and TRBJ1-2, is DSGVTQTPKHLITATGQRVTLRCSPRSGDLSVYWYQQSLDQGLQFLIQYYNGEERAKGNILERFSAQQFPDLHSELNLSSLELGDSALYFCASSPHRGFLSYGYTFGSGTRLTVV.

The rearrangement joins TRBV30 to TRBJ2-3; 8 positions match TRBD2. The CDR3 has 15 amino acids. Germline trimming cut 2 bases from V and 4 bases from J; bases unmatched to any gene: 8. The germline CDR1 and CDR2 sequences are GTSNPN and SVGIG (reference sequence). The CDR3 here is CAWSRPGGGPDTQYF. The CDR3 coding sequence is TGTGCCTGGAGTCGTCCTGGCGGGGGGCCAGATACGCAGTATTTT.

This chain uses TRBV18 with TRBJ1-3; 8 positions agree with TRBD1. CDR3 length equals 16 residues. The trim removed 3 bases at V and 1 base at J, leaving 5 bases unmatched. Germline values: CDR1 KGHSH, CDR2 LQKENI. The CDR3 coding sequence is TGTGCCAGCTCACCCCCCCGGGACAGGTCTGGAAACACCATATATTTT. Protein sequence: CASSPPRDRSGNTIYF. Full variable domain (rest looked up from reference TRBV18 and TRBJ1-3): NAGVMQNPRHLVRRRGQEARLRCSPMKGHSHVYWYRQLPEEGLKFMVYLQKENIIDESGMPKERFSAEFPKEGPSILRIQQVVRGDSAAYFCASSPPRDRSGNTIYFGEGSWLTVV.

CDR3 in amino acids: CASSLYVGGSTDTQYF. Written as DNA, the CDR3 is TGTGCCAGCAGTTTATACGTCGGGGGGTCCACAGATACGCAGTATTTT. The rearrangement links TRBV27 to TRBJ2-3, with TRBD2 identical over 7 bases. The CDR3 spans 16 residues. The germline CDR1 and CDR2 sequences are MNHEY and SMNVEV (reference sequence). V was pared by 1 base and J by 2 bases, with 6 bases of the junction left unmatched.

In nucleotides, the CDR3 is TGTGCCAGCAGTGAAATGGTCAGGGGTTTAACCGGGGAGCTGTTTTTT. This codes for CASSEMVRGLTGELFF. The chain is built from TRBV6-1 and TRBJ2-2; the D gene is possibly TRBD1 (6 bases). Germline CDR1 is MNHNS and CDR2 is SASEGT. This CDR3 comprises 16 residues. Trimming left V 2 bases short and J 5 bases short, with 15 bases between.

DNA for the CDR3: TGTGCCTGGAGTGTGGTAGCGGATACGCAGTATTTT. Amino acid sequence: CAWSVVADTQYF. This chain links TRBV30 with TRBJ2-3; TRBD2 is a possible D gene (5 bases). The germline V gene encodes CDR1 GTSNPN and CDR2 SVGIG (reference sequence). The germline V and J ends were trimmed by 0 bases and 6 bases, with 7 bases remaining between them. The CDR3 spans 12 residues.

The chain joins TRBV5-1 to TRBJ1-1; TRBD1 agrees at 9 bases. Germline CDR1 SGHRS, CDR2 YFSETQ. Unmatched junction bases numbered 10, after V lost 4 bases and J lost 3 bases. This CDR3 region has 16 residues. DNA for the CDR3: TGCGCCAGCAGCACGGTACAGGGGGCTGTGGACACTGAAGCTTTCTTT. It translates to CASSTVQGAVDTEAFF.

V usage is TRBV11-2 and J usage is TRBJ2-7, with 7 nucleotides matching TRBD1. The CDR3 sequence is 14 residues long. V lost 6 bases to trimming and J lost 1 base; unmatched junction nucleotides: 6. Germline V gives CDR1 SGHAT, CDR2 FQNNGV. CDR3 DNA: TGTGCCAGCAGTCGTCCGGGACAGTCCTACGAGCAGTACTTC. Protein sequence: CASSRPGQSYEQYF.

This clone has only a few counts. The V and J genes are TRBV5-6 and TRBJ2-2; 7 bases agree with TRBD2. The CDR3 is 16 residues long. Germline V gives CDR1 SGHDT, CDR2 YYEEEE. With 0 bases clipped from V and 5 bases from J, the junction kept 7 bases outside the gene matches. CDR3 residues: CASSLDIGGWTGELFF. The CDR3 nucleotides are TGTGCCAGCAGCTTGGATATCGGGGGGTGGACCGGGGAGCTGTTTTTT.

The chain joins TRBV10-2 to TRBJ2-5; no reliable D call. The germline V gene has CDR1 WSHSY and CDR2 SAAADI. Trimming left V 2 bases short and J 1 base short, with 8 bases between. This CDR3 has 14 residues. The CDR3, as DNA: TGCGCCAGCAGTGAGCACGGGTTCCAAGAGACCCAGTACTTC. Encoded protein: CASSEHGFQETQYF.

The V and J genes are TRBV23-1 and TRBJ2-1; 7 nucleotides match TRBD1. TRBV23-1 is reported as an ORF; its role is uncertain. The length of the CDR3 is 14 residues. Trimming took 2 bases from V and 4 from J; bases not matched to a gene: 2. This CDR3 is CASSQGTDYNEQFF. The CDR3 coding sequence is TGCGCCAGCAGTCAAGGGACAGATTACAATGAGCAGTTCTTC.

J is TRBJ1-2 and V is TRBV7-9; D is unresolved. Trimming removed 1 base at V and 8 bases at J, with 11 bases between. Germline CDR1 and CDR2: SEHNR and FQNEAQ (reference sequence). The CDR3 runs 13 residues. CDR3 DNA sequence: TGTGCCAGCAGCTTAGTCGTTCCGGGGGGCTACACCTTC. It yields the protein CASSLVVPGGYTF. The complete variable domain, with remaining parts taken from reference TRBV7-9 and TRBJ1-2, reads DTGVSQNPRHKITKRGQNVTFRCDPISEHNRLYWYRQTLGQGPEFLTYFQNEAQLEKSRLLSDRFSAERPKGSFSTLEIQRTEQGDSAMYLCASSLVVPGGYTFGSGTRLTVV.

The V and J genes are TRBV2 and TRBJ1-1; 9 bases fit TRBD1. Germline V gives CDR1 SNHLY, CDR2 FYNNEI. V was pared by 6 bases and J by 4 bases, with 3 bases of the junction left unmatched. This CDR3 has 13 amino acids. The CDR3 loop reads CASRDRGSTEAFF. The CDR3 nucleotides read TGTGCCAGCAGGGACAGGGGTAGCACTGAAGCTTTCTTT.

J is TRBJ1-1 and V is TRBV7-2, with D perhaps TRBD1 (5 bases). Germline values: CDR1 SGHTA, CDR2 FQGNSA. V was pared by 6 bases and J by 0 bases, with 11 bases between. CDR3 length equals 14 residues. CDR3: CASSFDSLNTEAFF. CDR3 DNA sequence: TGTGCCAGCAGTTTCGACAGCCTGAACACTGAAGCTTTCTTT.

CDR3 sequence reads: CASSFYQGDTEAFF. CDR3 sequence (DNA): TGTGCCAGCAGCTTTTATCAGGGGGACACTGAAGCTTTCTTT. The chain uses TRBV7-9 and TRBJ1-1; TRBD1 matches at 7 bases. V gave up 3 bases and J gave up 3 bases; unmatched junction bases: 4. The CDR3 spans 14 residues. Looked up from germline, CDR1 is SEHNR and CDR2 is FQNEAQ (reference sequence).

This chain joins TRBV15 and TRBJ1-4; 10 bases match TRBD1. The germline CDR1 and CDR2 sequences are LNHNV and YYDKDF (reference sequence). J gave up 8 bases and V 4 bases, and 10 bases lay outside the gene matches. The CDR3 has 16 amino acids. CDR3 loop: CATSTKTGGFREKLFF. CDR3 bases: TGTGCCACCAGCACCAAGACAGGGGGCTTCCGAGAAAAACTGTTTTTT.